Shown below are 23 T cell receptor beta chains from a single sample sequenced in a study of a mutant IDH1 vaccine in newly diagnosed glioma. Clones were sequenced by immunoSEQ multiplex PCR, and TCRdb holds only the in-frame ones, with some missing. The table has around 56,000 clones, 91% seen once; the top ten hold around 2.5%. Time point reported: baseline, week 1 (first vaccination visit). Treatment indicated: pre-vaccination baseline after standard-of-care therapy. This specimen consisted of PBMCs, obtained from a glioma patient treated with radiotherapy, temozolomide or both. These TCRs come from a man in his fifties with glioma.

The V call is TRBV5-8, the J call TRBJ2-7, with 9 bases matching TRBD1. Trimming removed 3 bases from V and 5 bases from J; junction bases left unmatched: 12. Germline values: CDR1 SGHTS, CDR2 YDEGEE. The CDR3 runs to 16 residues. The CDR3 DNA sequence: TGTGCCAGCAGCTCGGGGGTGGGGACAGGGATCCACGAGCAGTACTTC. It specifies CASSSGVGTGIHEQYF.

The chain has TRBV27 and TRBJ1-2; perhaps TRBD1 as D (5 bases). Germline V gives CDR1 MNHEY, CDR2 SMNVEV (reference sequence). This CDR3 has 15 residues. V gave up 2 bases and J gave up 0 bases, with 10 bases separating them. DNA for the CDR3: TGTGCCAGCAGTTTAGTCGGGGACGCTAACTATGGCTACACCTTC. Its translation is CASSLVGDANYGYTF.

The V call is TRBV27, the J call TRBJ1-1; D gene uncertain. Germline values: CDR1 MNHEY, CDR2 SMNVEV (reference sequence). The CDR3 covers 13 residues. V was clipped by 6 bases and J by 1 base, with 9 bases between them. CDR3 residues: CASSSPENTEAFF. CDR3 in DNA: TGTGCCAGCAGCTCACCCGAGAACACTGAAGCTTTCTTT.

Remarks on this clone: Its ends do not fully match the called genes, so a read error is possible. This chain joins TRBV27 and TRBJ1-3; D not certain. The CDR3 is 13 residues long. Germline assignment: CDR1 MNHEY and CDR2 SMNVEV (reference sequence). The DNA for the CDR3 is TGTGCCAGCAGTCTTAGCGCTGGATACACCATATATTTT. Its protein product is CASSLSAGYTIYF.

V gene TRBV7-3 combines with J gene TRBJ1-4; D is ambiguous. This CDR3 has 13 residues. CDR1 and CDR2 (germline): SGHTA, FQGTGA. Trimming left V 2 bases short and J 8 bases short, with 9 bases between. Here the CDR3 reads CASSLLGGEKLFF. For the CDR3, the DNA is TGTGCCAGCAGCTTATTAGGAGGGGAAAAACTGTTTTTT. The complete variable domain, with remaining parts taken from reference TRBV7-3 and TRBJ1-4, reads GAGVSQTPSNKVTEKGKYVELRCDPISGHTALYWYRQSLGQGPEFLIYFQGTGAADDSGLPNDRFFAVRPEGSVSTLKIQRTERGDSAVYLCASSLLGGEKLFFGSGTQLSVL.

CDR3 residues: CASSSGQVNQPQHF. DNA of the CDR3: TGTGCCAGCAGCTCGGGACAGGTAAATCAGCCCCAGCATTTT. The chain combines TRBV11-2 with TRBJ1-5, with 8 bases lining up with TRBD1. The CDR3 covers 14 residues. Germline trimming cut 4 bases from V and 4 bases from J; bases unmatched to any gene: 3. Germline assignment: CDR1 SGHAT and CDR2 FQNNGV.

The chain recombines TRBV13 with TRBJ1-2, with 9 bases matching TRBD1. Germline lookup yields CDR1 PRHDT and CDR2 FYEKMQ (reference sequence). Germline trimming cut 5 bases from V and 8 bases from J; bases unmatched to any gene: 12. The CDR3 consists of 15 residues. The DNA for the CDR3 is TGTGCCAGCAGCCTTCCCCCCCATGGGACAGGGGGCTACACCTTC. It specifies CASSLPPHGTGGYTF.

This sequence joins TRBV5-1 and TRBJ2-3, with TRBD2 identical over 10 bases. This CDR3 contains 15 residues. The J segment lost 0 bases and the V segment lost 9 bases, leaving 7 bases of the junction unmatched. Germline loops: CDR1 SGHRS, CDR2 YFSETQ. This CDR3 is CATSSGSLSTDTQYF. The CDR3 DNA reads TGCGCCACCTCTAGCGGGAGCCTTAGCACAGATACGCAGTATTTT. Combining the CDR3 with reference TRBV5-1 and TRBJ2-3 gives the whole variable domain KAGVTQTPRYLIKTRGQQVTLSCSPISGHRSVSWYQQTPGQGLQFLFEYFSETQRNKGNFPGRFSGRQFSNSRSEMNVSTLELGDSALYLCATSSGSLSTDTQYFGPGTRLTVL.

The V gene is TRBV6-5, the J gene TRBJ2-1, with D unclear. Germline lookup yields CDR1 MNHEY and CDR2 SVGAGI. The length of the CDR3 is 13 residues. The V end lost 5 bases, the J end lost 10 bases, and 15 bases lay between the germline ends. The CDR3 reads CASSTPGPPEQFF. The CDR3 DNA reads as TGTGCCAGCAGTACCCCCGGACCCCCCGAGCAGTTCTTC.

The rearrangement uses TRBV28 and TRBJ1-1; D unresolved. V dropped 3 bases and J dropped 10 bases, with 12 bases sitting between them. This CDR3 spans 12 amino acids. In germline, CDR1 is MDHEN, CDR2 SYDVKM. The CDR3 DNA reads as TGTGCCAGCAGTTTGGAGCAGGCGGGAGCTTTCTTT. This translates into CASSLEQAGAFF.

The gene calls are TRBV1 and TRBJ2-7; TRBD2 is the table's D call, not checked against the DNA. TRBV1 is a pseudogene. The length of the CDR3 is 16 residues. CDR3 nucleotide sequence: TGCACCAGCAGCCACAAGACTAGACCGATCTCCTACGAGCAGTACTTC. This gives the protein CTSSHKTRPISYEQYF.

CDR3 bases: TGTGCCAGCAGCTTAGTTCAGGTGCCCGGGTTTCACACCTTC. Its protein is CASSLVQVPGFHTF. This chain uses TRBV7-2 with TRBJ1-2, with unresolved D. The CDR3 loop spans 14 amino acids. V lost 1 base, J lost 12 bases, and 18 bases lay in between. Germline lookup yields CDR1 SGHTA and CDR2 FQGNSA.

The chain employs TRBV2 and TRBJ1-1, with D uncertain. V was shortened by 3 bases and J by 1 base, with 12 bases between the two germline ends. CDR1 SNHLY and CDR2 FYNNEI come from the germline V gene. The CDR3 spans 15 residues. CDR3 sequence: CASSEVNLANTEAFF. In DNA form, the CDR3 reads TGTGCCAGCAGTGAGGTTAACTTAGCGAACACTGAAGCTTTCTTT.

The chain links TRBV9 to TRBJ2-5, with D uncertain. V shed 2 bases and J shed 2 bases, with 16 bases lying between them. The CDR3 is 16 residues long. Germline V gene data show CDR1 as SGDLS and CDR2 as YYNGEE. The CDR3 nucleotides read TGTGCCAGCAGCGTGGCTTGGGGTGTCGGACAAGAGACCCAGTACTTC. Protein sequence: CASSVAWGVGQETQYF.

The chain couples TRBV15 to TRBJ1-2; D unclear. The V end lost 3 bases, the J end lost 6 bases, and 11 bases lay between the germline ends. The CDR3 extends over 13 amino acids. Germline CDR1 LNHNV, CDR2 YYDKDF (reference sequence). The DNA of the CDR3 is TGTGCCACCAGCAGTAACAGAATTGATGGCTACACCTTC. Translation: CATSSNRIDGYTF.

The chain links TRBV6-5 to TRBJ1-5; 11 nucleotides line up with TRBD1. The CDR3 contains 14 residues. Germline V gene sequence: CDR1 MNHEY, CDR2 SVGAGI. V lost 4 bases and J lost 5; bases outside the gene matches: 1. CDR3 sequence: CASSWDRGDQPQHF. The CDR3 DNA follows: TGTGCCAGCAGTTGGGACAGGGGGGATCAGCCCCAGCATTTT.

With respect to this clone: Other DNA sequences in this sample translate to the same CDR3. The chain carries TRBV27 and TRBJ1-5; 7 bases are shared with TRBD1. CDR1 MNHEY and CDR2 SMNVEV come from the germline V gene (reference sequence). J was trimmed by 1 base and V by 0 bases; bases with no gene match: 3. The CDR3 has 16 residues. CDR3 in DNA: TGTGCCAGCAGTTTATCCGGGGACAGCAGCAATCAGCCCCAGCATTTT. Its protein product is CASSLSGDSSNQPQHF.

This chain uses TRBV19 with TRBJ1-5; unclear D gene. Deletions cut 1 base from V and 9 bases from J, with 7 bases between. Germline V gene data show CDR1 as LNHDA and CDR2 as SQIVND (reference sequence). This CDR3 is built from 12 residues. The CDR3 protein is CASSIGGLPQHF. CDR3 sequence (DNA): TGTGCCAGTAGTATAGGCGGGTTGCCCCAGCATTTT.

The CDR3 protein is CASSNFPGSTEAFF. CDR3 in DNA: TGTGCCAGCAGTAACTTCCCGGGGTCCACTGAAGCTTTCTTT. The chain couples TRBV6-5 to TRBJ1-1; no clear D gene. Germline values: CDR1 MNHEY, CDR2 SVGAGI. The germline V and J ends were trimmed by 5 bases and 4 bases, with 14 bases remaining between them. The CDR3 covers 14 residues.

The rearrangement joins TRBV11-2 to TRBJ2-2, with TRBD2 matching 12 bases. CDR1 and CDR2 from the germline V gene are SGHAT and FQNNGV. The V gene end was trimmed by 6 bases and the J gene end by 6 bases; junction bases not matched to a gene: 5. The CDR3 extends over 15 amino acids. This CDR3 is CASRRLAGAPGELFF. CDR3 coding DNA: TGTGCCAGCAGGAGACTAGCGGGAGCCCCCGGGGAGCTGTTTTTT. The full variable domain, its missing parts supplied by reference TRBV11-2 and TRBJ2-2, is EAGVAQSPRYKIIEKRQSVAFWCNPISGHATLYWYQQILGQGPKLLIQFQNNGVVDDSQLPKDRFSAERLKGVDSTLKIQPAKLEDSAVYLCASRRLAGAPGELFFGEGSRLTVL.

This sequence joins TRBV5-1 and TRBJ2-2, with D possibly TRBD2 on 5 matching bases. The CDR3 runs to 15 residues. The V gene's germline CDR1 is SGHRS and CDR2 YFSETQ. V was cut by 1 base and J by 4 bases, with 11 bases left in between. CDR3 coding DNA: TGCGCCAGCAGCTTGCGTCCGGGGAGCACCGGGGAGCTGTTTTTT. Residues: CASSLRPGSTGELFF.

The chain joins TRBV25-1 to TRBJ2-5; D unresolved. The CDR3 spans 13 residues. V was shortened by 0 bases and J by 3 bases, with 5 bases between the two germline ends. CDR1 MGHDK and CDR2 SYGVNS come from the germline V gene. DNA of the CDR3: TGTGCCAGCAGTGAATATAGGGAAGAGACCCAGTACTTC. This encodes CASSEYREETQYF.

The chain is built from TRBV27 and TRBJ1-6, with 10 bases aligning to TRBD1. V was pared by 9 bases and J by 7 bases, with 6 bases of the junction left unmatched. Germline CDR1 is MNHEY and CDR2 is SMNVEV (reference sequence). The CDR3 length is 14 residues. The CDR3 loop reads CASKTGGDNSPLHF. DNA for the CDR3: TGTGCCAGTAAGACAGGGGGCGACAATTCACCCCTCCACTTT.